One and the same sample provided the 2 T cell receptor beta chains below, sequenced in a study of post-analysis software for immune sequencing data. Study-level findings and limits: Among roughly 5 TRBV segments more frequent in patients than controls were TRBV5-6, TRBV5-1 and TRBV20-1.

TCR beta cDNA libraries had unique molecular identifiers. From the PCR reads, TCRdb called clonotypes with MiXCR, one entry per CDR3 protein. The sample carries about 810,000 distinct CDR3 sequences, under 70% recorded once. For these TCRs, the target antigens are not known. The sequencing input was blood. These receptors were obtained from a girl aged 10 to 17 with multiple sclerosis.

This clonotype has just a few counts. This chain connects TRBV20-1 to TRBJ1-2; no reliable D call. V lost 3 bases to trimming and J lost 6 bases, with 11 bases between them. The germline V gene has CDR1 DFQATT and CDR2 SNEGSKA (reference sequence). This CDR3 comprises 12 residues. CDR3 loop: CSASGRSDGYTF. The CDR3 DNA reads TGCAGTGCTAGTGGACGATCGGATGGCTACACCTTC.

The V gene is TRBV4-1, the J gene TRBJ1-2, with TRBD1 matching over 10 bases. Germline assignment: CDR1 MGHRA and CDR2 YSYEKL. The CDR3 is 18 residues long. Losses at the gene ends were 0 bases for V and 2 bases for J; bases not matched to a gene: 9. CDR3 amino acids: CASSQDSYPGQGNYGYTF. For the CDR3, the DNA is TGCGCCAGCAGCCAAGATTCGTATCCGGGACAGGGGAACTATGGCTACACCTTC.